One and the same sample provided the 6 T cell receptor beta chains below, sequenced in a study of shared clonotypes between healthy human individuals. TCRdb keeps only in-frame clones here, not all; method: immunoSEQ multiplex PCR. Of roughly 2.2 million clones listed, 85% to 95% were seen once; the top ten hold 0.37%. Sequencing was done on a sample of naive CD4+ T cells from PBMCs. The subset: CD45RA+ positively selected. The origin of the receptors is a young man in good health. Some clones in this sample may be carry-over from other donors' samples.

This clone occurred a few times. The chain recombines TRBV28 with TRBJ2-7; perhaps TRBD1 as D (5 bases). The length of the CDR3 is 13 residues. Trimming pared 7 bases from V and 4 bases from J, leaving 14 bases between. The germline gives CDR1 MDHEN, CDR2 SYDVKM. The DNA of the CDR3 is TGTGCCAGCAATGTCAGGGAACCTTACGAGCAGTACTTC. Protein: CASNVREPYEQYF.

The V call is TRBV9, the J call TRBJ2-4; 7 positions agree with TRBD1. The germline CDR1 and CDR2 sequences are SGDLS and YYNGEE. Trimming at V came to 0 bases and at J to 4 bases, leaving 10 bases not matched to a gene. This CDR3 contains 17 residues. The CDR3 nucleotides are TGTGCCAGCAGCGTAGGGAGGCTAGGGACAGAGAAAAACATTCAGTACTTC. This encodes CASSVGRLGTEKNIQYF.

The chain couples TRBV9 to TRBJ2-1; perhaps TRBD2 as D (6 bases). The germline V gene encodes CDR1 SGDLS and CDR2 YYNGEE. V was trimmed by 1 base and J by 8 bases, leaving 16 bases between them. This CDR3 region has 15 residues. CDR3 DNA sequence: TGTGCCAGCAGCGTAAGGGGCACTAGCCTGGATGAGCAGTTCTTC. This sequence encodes CASSVRGTSLDEQFF. The full variable domain, rest sourced from reference TRBV9 and TRBJ2-1, is DSGVTQTPKHLITATGQRVTLRCSPRSGDLSVYWYQQSLDQGLQFLIQYYNGEERAKGNILERFSAQQFPDLHSELNLSSLELGDSALYFCASSVRGTSLDEQFFGPGTRLTVL.

This chain connects TRBV28 to TRBJ2-5; 8 bases agree with TRBD1. Germline CDR1 and CDR2: MDHEN and SYDVKM. V gave up 5 bases and J gave up 5 bases; unmatched junction bases: 7. CDR3 length equals 14 residues. The CDR3 is CASSPTGGMETQYF. The CDR3 DNA reads TGTGCCAGCAGTCCAACAGGGGGTATGGAGACCCAGTACTTC.

CDR3 region: CASSPGQYNEKLFF. CDR3 bases: TGTGCCAGCTCACCGGGACAGTATAATGAAAAACTGTTTTTT. V and J are TRBV18 and TRBJ1-4; 7 bases line up with TRBD1. The CDR3 is made up of 14 amino acids. V was clipped by 3 bases and J by 4 bases; unmatched bases: 2. The germline V gene encodes CDR1 KGHSH and CDR2 LQKENI.

The V call is TRBV5-4, the J call TRBJ2-7; no clear D gene. This CDR3 comprises 14 residues. The V and J ends lost 4 bases and 3 bases respectively, with 14 bases between them. The germline CDR1 and CDR2 sequences are SGHNT and YYREEE (reference sequence). CDR3 in DNA: TGTGCCAGCAGCCCATGGGTAGGTGGCTACGAGCAGTACTTC. This sequence encodes CASSPWVGGYEQYF.